This record covers a single T cell receptor (beta chain). These data originate in a study of blood T cell repertoires in COVID-19. V trimming: 2 bases; J trimming: 6 bases; junction bases outside the gene matches: 7. The germline V gene encodes CDR1 SGDLS and CDR2 YYNGEE. This CDR3 comprises 16 residues. In the original processing: Cell counts per sample came from amplifying reference gene primers. The repertoire was sequenced with immunoSEQ multiplex PCR; TCRdb's copy has only in-frame clones and lacks some. The DNA was the basis for D and trimming; V, J and clone size are from that table. The sample consists of under 250,000 clones, about four fifths of them appearing once.

The receptor was derived from a woman between 45 and 60 years old who had been exposed to COVID-19. The material sequenced was PBMCs or T cells enriched from blood (not recorded which). V is TRBV9 and J is TRBJ2-2; 10 nucleotides match TRBD2. CDR3 loop: CASSVRIAGGPGELFF. CDR3 nucleotides: TGTGCCAGCAGCGTGAGGATAGCGGGGGGACCCGGGGAGCTGTTTTTT.